This T cell receptor beta chain was sequenced for a study of T cell repertoires in cytomegalovirus infection. The study's findings and limits: The ex vivo response was dominated by HLA-C-restricted CMV-specific TCR beta clonotypes.

TCRdb independently ran MiXCR on the reads; one entry per CDR3 protein. The repertoire consists of 300,000 to 450,000 distinct CDR3 sequences, with around a sixth occurring once and the leading ten covering roughly 9%. In this sample, this clonotype turned up a few times. What it binds is unknown. V shed 7 bases, J shed 7 bases, and the junction held 8 bases outside the gene matches. This CDR3 spans 13 amino acids. From germline, CDR1 is MDHEN and CDR2 SYDVKM. Sequencing used PBMCs. The TCR comes from a human donor in good health (CMV status not recorded). Some clones in this sample may be carry-over from other donors' samples. This chain uses TRBV28 with TRBJ1-1; TRBD1 matches 8 bases. The CDR3 sequence is CASIRDRGLEAFF. The CDR3 nucleotides are TGTGCCAGCATCCGAGACAGGGGCCTTGAAGCTTTCTTT.